This T cell receptor (beta chain) stems from a study of cytotoxic CD8 clonotypes in ibrutinib-treated CLL. Overall study context: Samples had a mean of nearly 260,000 productive templates and around 90,000 productive rearrangements. Study-level points and caveats: The clonality went up when patients responded to ibrutinib and dropped back toward baseline at progression. Exceeding age-matched healthy donors, baseline clonality also tracked the counts of circulating CD8+ T cells. Public clonotypes, an uncommon group, contracted or remained stable on treatment.

The V gene's germline CDR1 is SGHTA and CDR2 FQGNSA. The CDR3 covers 13 residues. The V gene end was trimmed by 5 bases and the J gene end by 4 bases; junction bases not matched to a gene: 4. On this clone itself: What it recognizes is unknown.

The method was immunoSEQ multiplex PCR; TCRdb's version includes in-frame clones alone and lacks a portion of them. The data contain over 200,000 clones, roughly 65% of them singletons. V usage is TRBV7-2 and J usage is TRBJ2-5; 7 bases align to TRBD1. This TCR derives from a human donor with chronic lymphocytic leukemia. Sample: PBMCs, taken after 12 months of ibrutinib treatment. In DNA, the CDR3 is TGTGCCAGCAGCCTATGGACAGGAGAGACCCAGTACTTC. It encodes CASSLWTGETQYF.